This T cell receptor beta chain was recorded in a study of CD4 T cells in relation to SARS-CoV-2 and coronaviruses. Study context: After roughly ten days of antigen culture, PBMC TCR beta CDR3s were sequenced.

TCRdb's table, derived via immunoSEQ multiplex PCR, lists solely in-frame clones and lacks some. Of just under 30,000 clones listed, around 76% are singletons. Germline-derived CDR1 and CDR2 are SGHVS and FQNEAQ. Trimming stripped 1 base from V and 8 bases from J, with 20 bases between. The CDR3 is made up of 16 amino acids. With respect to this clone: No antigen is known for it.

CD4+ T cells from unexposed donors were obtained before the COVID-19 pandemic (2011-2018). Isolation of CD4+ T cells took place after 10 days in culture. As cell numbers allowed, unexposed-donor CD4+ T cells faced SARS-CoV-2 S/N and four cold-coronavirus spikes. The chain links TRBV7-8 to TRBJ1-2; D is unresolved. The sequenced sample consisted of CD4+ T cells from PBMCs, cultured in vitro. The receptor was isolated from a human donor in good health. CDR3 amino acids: CASSLGDLRKPRGYTF. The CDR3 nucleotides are TGTGCCAGCAGCTTAGGTGACCTCCGCAAACCGAGGGGCTACACCTTC. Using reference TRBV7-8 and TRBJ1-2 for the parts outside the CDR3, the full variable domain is GAGVSQSPRYKVAKRGQDVALRCDPISGHVSLFWYQQALGQGPEFLTYFQNEAQLDKSGLPSDRFFAERPEGSVSTLKIQRTQQEDSAVYLCASSLGDLRKPRGYTFGSGTRLTVV.